Listed below are T cell receptor beta chains from one sample, sequenced in a study of shared clonotypes between healthy human individuals. Profiling relied on immunoSEQ multiplex PCR, and the TCRdb table lists in-frame clones only, not all of them. The table includes fewer than 850,000 clones, approximately 96% detected once. The sequenced material came from naive CD8+ T cells sorted from blood. The origin of the receptors is a man between 25 and 39 years old in good health. Both conserved end residues are part of each CDR3. The D gene is left open where the match is weak. Expanded clones get a size class; other rows say once, few or many, or leave the size out.

d_call clone_size j_call v_call cdr3_aa cdr3_nt
. few TRBJ2-6 TRBV7-9 CASSFGTGANVLTF TGTGCCAGCAGCTTTGGCACTGGGGCCAACGTCCTGACTTTC
. . TRBJ2-7 TRBV7-7 CASSLEVSSYEQYF TGTGCCAGCAGCTTAGAGGTCAGCTCCTACGAGCAGTACTTC
TRBD1 . TRBJ1-1 TRBV27 CASSLSWTGNTEAFF TGTGCCAGCAGTTTATCTTGGACAGGGAACACTGAAGCTTTCTTT
. . TRBJ2-1 TRBV6-1 CASSEIPGGGNEQFF TGTGCCAGCAGTGAGATCCCCGGGGGTGGCAATGAGCAGTTCTTC
. . TRBJ2-7 TRBV5-1 CASSSDGTPLF TGCGCCAGCAGCTCAGACGGGACACCTCTATTC
TRBD1 . TRBJ2-2 TRBV7-9 CASSPGQGNTGELFF TGTGCCAGCAGCCCAGGACAGGGGAACACCGGGGAGCTGTTTTTT
. once TRBJ1-4 TRBV6-5 CASSVGPINEKLFF TGTGCCAGCTCTGTCGGGCCAATTAATGAAAAACTGTTTTTT
. . TRBJ2-7 TRBV25-1 CASSGGYEQYF TGTGCCAGCAGTGGAGGGTACGAGCAGTACTTC
TRBD2 . TRBJ2-1 TRBV27 CASTPTSSNEQFF TGTGCCAGCACCCCGACTAGCTCCAATGAGCAGTTCTTC
. once TRBJ2-7 TRBV2 CASKTVSYEQYF TGTGCCAGCAAAACTGTTAGCTACGAGCAGTACTTC
. . TRBJ2-1 TRBV7-2 CASSQTSHSYNEQFF TGTGCCAGCAGCCAGACTAGTCACTCCTACAATGAGCAGTTCTTC
. . TRBJ2-7 TRBV7-2 CASSRRQISGTYEQYF TGTGCCAGCAGCCGACGACAGATTAGTGGGACCTACGAGCAGTACTTC
. . TRBJ2-7 TRBV28 CASSLPARMITYEQYF TGTGCCAGCAGTTTACCCGCGCGGATGATCACCTACGAGCAGTACTTC
. . TRBJ1-3 TRBV11-3 CASSFTSGNTIYF TGTGCCAGCAGCTTCACCTCTGGAAACACCATATATTTT
TRBD1 . TRBJ2-5 TRBV7-9 CASSQARTGEETQYF TGTGCCAGCAGCCAAGCCAGGACAGGGGAAGAGACCCAGTACTTC
TRBD1 . TRBJ2-3 TRBV5-4 CASSAGDRARYSTDTQYF TGTGCCAGCAGCGCCGGGGACAGAGCACGTTATAGCACAGATACGCAGTATTTT
. once TRBJ2-3 TRBV29-1 CSVEGVFTDTQYF TGCAGCGTTGAAGGGGTATTCACAGATACGCAGTATTTT
. . TRBJ2-5 TRBV7-9 CASSLVGLETQYF TGTGCCAGCAGCTTAGTAGGGTTAGAGACCCAGTACTTC
TRBD1 . TRBJ1-3 TRBV5-1 CASSVGTVLNSGNTIYF TGCGCCAGCAGCGTAGGGACAGTTCTTAACTCTGGAAACACCATATATTTT
TRBD1 . TRBJ2-2 TRBV7-6 CASSSPGQGRITGELFF TGTGCCAGCAGCTCCCCGGGACAGGGGAGAATCACCGGGGAGCTGTTTTTT
. . TRBJ1-2 TRBV5-1 CASSAPGEDYGYTF TGCGCCAGCAGCGCTCCAGGGGAGGACTATGGCTACACCTTC
. . TRBJ2-1 TRBV5-1 CASSLDGSNNEQFF TGCGCCAGCAGCTTGGATGGCAGCAACAATGAGCAGTTCTTC
. . TRBJ2-5 TRBV5-4 CASSPTGKYQETQYF TGTGCCAGCAGCCCGACAGGAAAGTACCAAGAGACCCAGTACTTC
TRBD1 . TRBJ1-1 TRBV4-3 CASSQEERGGQGGAAFF TGCGCCAGCAGCCAAGAGGAAAGGGGCGGCCAGGGGGGTGCAGCTTTCTTT
TRBD1 . TRBJ2-7 TRBV19 CASSIVGTGIGEQYF TGTGCCAGTAGTATAGTAGGGACAGGGATTGGCGAGCAGTACTTC
. . TRBJ2-1 TRBV5-1 CASSSGAASYNEQFF TGCGCCAGCAGCTCCGGGGCCGCCTCCTACAATGAGCAGTTCTTC
. . TRBJ2-1 TRBV29-1 CSVEHPGSYNEQFF TGCAGCGTTGAACACCCGGGATCTTACAATGAGCAGTTCTTC
. . TRBJ2-7 TRBV4-3 CASSQGSGTYEQYF TGCGCCAGCAGCCAGGGGTCGGGGACCTACGAGCAGTACTTC
TRBD1 . TRBJ1-2 TRBV4-2 CASSSQGADYGYTF TGTGCCAGCAGCTCACAGGGGGCAGATTATGGCTACACCTTC
. . TRBJ2-7 TRBV28 CASSLKGRIYEQYF TGTGCCAGCAGTTTAAAGGGCCGAATATACGAGCAGTACTTC
. once TRBJ2-1 TRBV13 CASSPIRTEGGAPYNEQFF TGTGCCAGCAGCCCTATTAGGACAGAAGGAGGGGCCCCCTACAATGAGCAGTTCTTC
. . TRBJ1-2 TRBV27 CASRAVRLNYGYTF TGTGCCAGCAGGGCAGTCCGGCTCAACTATGGCTACACCTTC
. . TRBJ2-6 TRBV4-1 CASSQVSSGANVLTF TGCGCCAGCAGCCAAGTGTCCTCTGGGGCCAACGTCCTGACTTTC
TRBD2 once TRBJ2-1 TRBV27 CASSPWTSGGSSYNEQFF TGTGCCAGCAGTCCCTGGACTAGCGGGGGAAGCTCCTACAATGAGCAGTTCTTC
TRBD1 . TRBJ2-7 TRBV28 CASSLGDREVYEQYF TGTGCCAGCAGTTTGGGGGACAGGGAGGTCTACGAGCAGTACTTC
TRBD2 . TRBJ2-1 TRBV11-3 CASSGLASNEQFF TGTGCCAGTAGCGGACTAGCGTCCAATGAGCAGTTCTTC
. . TRBJ2-7 TRBV6-6 CASSPRYEQYF TGTGCCAGCAGCCCCCGCTACGAGCAGTACTTC
. once TRBJ2-3 TRBV27 CASSFQVVRGYTDTQYF TGTGCCAGCAGTTTCCAAGTAGTACGCGGATACACAGATACGCAGTATTTT
. . TRBJ1-2 TRBV19 CASRKTAYGYTF TGTGCCAGTAGAAAGACTGCCTATGGCTACACCTTC
. . TRBJ1-5 TRBV27 CASSLAPGNQPQHF TGTGCCAGCAGTTTAGCGCCCGGCAATCAGCCCCAGCATTTT
TRBD1 once TRBJ2-7 TRBV29-1 CSVEATGVPYEQYF TGCAGCGTTGAAGCGACAGGGGTACCCTACGAGCAGTACTTC
. . TRBJ2-1 TRBV19 CASSIVQGNEQFF TGTGCCAGTAGTATTGTGCAGGGAAATGAGCAGTTCTTC
TRBD2 . TRBJ2-2 TRBV27 CASSLQGLAVLETGELFF TGTGCCAGCAGTCTACAGGGACTAGCGGTTCTGGAGACCGGGGAGCTGTTTTTT
TRBD1 . TRBJ1-5 TRBV18 CASSPDVTGVGQPQHF TGTGCCAGCTCACCAGACGTCACAGGGGTTGGTCAGCCCCAGCATTTT
TRBD1 . TRBJ1-1 TRBV5-1 CASSSRQGMNTEAFF TGCGCCAGCAGCTCGAGACAGGGGATGAACACTGAAGCTTTCTTT
TRBD2 . TRBJ2-7 TRBV9 CASSVAASGSYEQYF TGTGCCAGCAGCGTAGCGGCTAGCGGGAGTTACGAGCAGTACTTC
. . TRBJ1-2 TRBV29-1 CSVITRGRTYGYTF TGCAGCGTAATTACGAGAGGCAGGACCTATGGCTACACCTTC
. . TRBJ2-7 TRBV7-9 CASSPGLGLYEQYF TGTGCCAGCAGCCCAGGCCTGGGTCTCTACGAGCAGTACTTC
. . TRBJ2-7 TRBV29-1 CSGGRVADEQYF TGCAGCGGAGGCAGGGTAGCGGACGAGCAGTACTTC
TRBD1 . TRBJ1-2 TRBV4-1 CASSQDTGQTANYGYTF TGCGCCAGCAGCCAAGATACGGGACAGACCGCTAACTATGGCTACACCTTC
TRBD1 . TRBJ2-3 TRBV2 CASRGTGVRDTDTQYF TGTGCCAGCAGGGGGACAGGAGTAAGAGACACAGATACGCAGTATTTT
. . TRBJ2-1 TRBV2 CASSGLDSGSSYNEQFF TGTGCCAGCAGCGGCCTCGATAGCGGAAGCTCCTACAATGAGCAGTTCTTC
. once TRBJ2-5 TRBV6-6 CASSTTEQETQYF TGTGCCAGCAGTACGACGGAACAAGAGACCCAGTACTTC
. . TRBJ2-1 TRBV18 CASSSPGRGLFNEQFF TGTGCCAGCTCGTCACCAGGGCGGGGGCTTTTCAATGAGCAGTTCTTC
. . TRBJ1-2 TRBV4-1 CASSQEPGSAVTNYGYTF TGCGCCAGCAGCCAAGAGCCAGGGAGTGCAGTAACTAACTATGGCTACACCTTC
TRBD1 . TRBJ2-5 TRBV12-5 CASGLSDVGQLVQETQYF TGTGCTAGTGGTTTGTCCGACGTGGGACAGTTAGTACAAGAGACCCAGTACTTC
. . TRBJ2-6 TRBV30 CALDPTRKAGANVLTF TGTGCCTTAGACCCTACAAGAAAGGCTGGGGCCAACGTCCTGACTTTC
. few TRBJ2-7 TRBV4-1 CASSPGLSYEQYF TGCGCCAGCAGCCCTGGACTTTCCTACGAGCAGTACTTC